Given below is one T cell receptor (beta chain) in context. Antigen specificity is unknown. This entry belongs to a study of PD-1 blockade in classical Hodgkin lymphoma. Trimming took 1 base from V and 4 from J; bases not matched to a gene: 8. This CDR3 contains 16 residues. Germline lookup yields CDR1 SGHTA and CDR2 FQGNSA. Each patient experienced a relapse that followed autologous stem cell transplantation, and brentuximab vedotin exposure varied. Complete response, partial response or progressive disease was recorded as best response. Study conclusions and caveats: Possible causes of repertoire differences, disease activity or prior therapy, remain undefined.

Produced via immunoSEQ multiplex PCR; TCRdb's table is partial and in-frame only. The sample has roughly 40,000 clones, over 80% seen once. This material consisted of peripheral blood mononuclear cells (PBMCs), taken at baseline. This chain joins TRBV7-2 and TRBJ2-7, with TRBD2 identical over 9 bases. The clonotype was recovered from a human donor with classical Hodgkin lymphoma. The CDR3: CASSLGSSGIDYEQYF. DNA for the CDR3: TGTGCCAGCAGCTTAGGTTCTAGCGGGATTGATTACGAGCAGTACTTC.